This entry lists 18 T cell receptor beta chains sequenced from one sample in a study of neurological immune-mediated disorders. A single record per CDR3 protein comes from TCRdb applying MiXCR to the 5' RACE reads. The table shows about 55,000 distinct CDR3 sequences, with roughly 4.6% occurring only once. The material sequenced was PBMCs. Source of these receptors: a man aged 50 or older with multiple sclerosis.

In regard to this clonotype: At one of its ends the junction is not consistent with the germline gene, which may arise from a read error. The gene calls are TRBV5-1 and TRBJ1-5; D possibly corresponds to TRBD1 (5 bases). This CDR3 has 14 amino acids. Germline V gene sequence: CDR1 SGHRS, CDR2 YFSETQ. CDR3 coding DNA: TGCGCCAGCAGCTTGGATGGGGCCTTGCAGCCCCAGAATTTT. Amino acids: CASSLDGALQPQNF.

This clonotype occurred many times. The chain has TRBV7-2 and TRBJ2-7, with D possibly being TRBD1 (6 bases). The germline CDR1 and CDR2 sequences are SGHTA and FQGNSA. This CDR3 is built from 18 residues. V was shortened by 0 bases and J by 0 bases, with 18 bases between the two germline ends. CDR3 nucleotide sequence: TGTGCCAGCAGCTTAGCTAACACAGGGATACGAAACTCCTACGAGCAGTACTTC. This encodes CASSLANTGIRNSYEQYF.

The sample holds many counts of this clonotype. The CDR3 spells CASSETPYNEQYF. The CDR3 nucleotides are TGTGCCAGCAGTGAAACCCCGTATAACGAGCAGTACTTC. This chain uses TRBV25-1 with TRBJ2-7, with no clear D. From germline, CDR1 is MGHDK and CDR2 SYGVNS. Trimming cost V 2 bases and J 5 bases, with 10 bases left between them. The CDR3 consists of 13 residues.

This clonotype has a count of ten or more. The J gene is TRBJ2-2, the V gene TRBV27; D remains unclear. Germline V lookup: CDR1 MNHEY, CDR2 SMNVEV (reference sequence). V gave up 1 base and J gave up 5 bases, with 5 bases separating them. The CDR3 contains 13 residues. The CDR3: CASSLLQTGELFF. For the CDR3, the DNA is TGTGCCAGCAGTTTATTACAGACCGGGGAGCTGTTTTTT.

This clonotype was seen a handful of times. The rearrangement links TRBV20-1 to TRBJ2-3; D is uncertain. Germline lookup yields CDR1 DFQATT and CDR2 SNEGSKA (reference sequence). The CDR3 runs to 12 residues. Between the trimmed V and J ends, which lost 6 bases and 4 bases, there was a span of 11 bases. The CDR3 nucleotides read TGCAGTGCCGATCCTGAATCAGATACGCAGTATTTT. Residues: CSADPESDTQYF.

This clonotype has only one observation. The CDR3 carries no conserved terminal phenylalanine or tryptophan, so it likely arises from a read error. This rearrangement joins TRBV20-1 to TRBJ2-1; TRBD2 matches 12 bases. The V segment lost 8 bases and the J segment 2 bases; nucleotides outside the gene matches: 4. Germline V CDR1 and CDR2: DFQATT, SNEGSKA (reference sequence). There are 14 residues in the CDR3. This chain's CDR3 is CSTRLAGAYNEQFN. CDR3 sequence (DNA): TGCAGTACCCGACTAGCGGGAGCCTACAATGAGCAGTTCAAC.

This clonotype was observed a few times. This sequence joins TRBV5-1 and TRBJ2-3, with D possibly called TRBD1 or TRBD2 (6 bases each). Germline assignment: CDR1 SGHRS and CDR2 YFSETQ. The V end was cut by 6 bases, the J end by 0 bases, with 14 bases between. This CDR3 is 15 amino acids long. The CDR3: CASMRGVDSTDTQYF. The CDR3 DNA follows: TGCGCCAGCATGAGGGGGGTTGACAGCACAGATACGCAGTATTTT.

This clonotype appeared many times. This chain uses TRBV7-6 with TRBJ2-5, with D tentatively TRBD1 (5 bases). Germline V lookup: CDR1 SGHVS, CDR2 FNYEAQ. CDR3 length: 16 amino acids. V was clipped by 4 bases and J by 4 bases, with 19 bases between them. CDR3 amino acids: CASSYNPQVVGETQYF. The CDR3 DNA sequence: TGTGCCAGCAGCTACAACCCACAGGTGGTAGGAGAGACCCAGTACTTC.

This clonotype came up many times. The chain has TRBV7-9 and TRBJ2-7; D perhaps matches TRBD1 (5 bases). Trimming took 5 bases from V and 3 from J, leaving 11 bases between them. This CDR3 has 13 residues. Germline V gene data show CDR1 as SEHNR and CDR2 as FQNEAQ (reference sequence). The chain's CDR3 is CASSTQGNYEQYF. The DNA of the CDR3 is TGTGCCAGCAGCACCCAGGGTAACTACGAGCAGTACTTC.

At least ten counts were recorded for this clonotype. This chain links TRBV6-1 with TRBJ1-5; 7 nucleotides match TRBD1. The CDR3 consists of 14 residues. Trimming removed 2 bases from V and 7 bases from J; junction bases left unmatched: 5. The V gene's germline CDR1 is MNHNS and CDR2 SASEGT. CDR3 loop: CASSENRGGQPQHF. CDR3 in DNA: TGTGCCAGCAGTGAAAACAGGGGAGGGCAGCCCCAGCATTTT.

V usage is TRBV5-1 and J usage is TRBJ1-1, with TRBD1 identical over 9 bases. Germline V gene lookup returns CDR1 SGHRS and CDR2 YFSETQ. The trim removed 3 bases at V and 5 bases at J, leaving 5 bases unmatched. The CDR3 has 14 amino acids. CDR3 nucleotide sequence: TGCGCCAGCAGCTCCGACAGGGGGATGACTGAAGCTTTCTTT. Amino acid sequence: CASSSDRGMTEAFF.

Ten or more counts support this clonotype. A read error may account for a junction end that differs from germline. V and J are TRBV5-5 and TRBJ2-3; TRBD2 matches 7 bases. The CDR3 runs to 19 residues. Germline lookup yields CDR1 SGHKS and CDR2 YYEKEE (reference sequence). CDR3 sequence reads: CAGSFPPGGGSAGTDTQYF. CDR3 bases: TGTGCCGGCAGCTTCCCCCCCGGCGGCGGGAGTGCCGGTACAGATACGCAGTATTTT.

Many counts were recorded for this clonotype. J is TRBJ2-1 and V is TRBV20-1; TRBD1 matches at 7 bases. Trimming at V came to 3 bases and at J to 8 bases, leaving 10 bases not matched to a gene. The CDR3 runs to 14 residues. The germline CDR1 and CDR2 sequences are DFQATT and SNEGSKA (reference sequence). The chain's CDR3 is CSASDRAHRYEQFF. CDR3 DNA: TGCAGTGCTAGCGACAGGGCACATAGATATGAGCAGTTCTTC.

There are many counts of this clonotype. The junction shows a germline mismatch at one end, possibly a read error. V and J are TRBV2 and TRBJ1-6; D ambiguous. The CDR3 runs 18 residues. Germline assignment: CDR1 SNHLY and CDR2 FYNNEI. CDR3 bases: TGTGCCAGCAGCTCACCACGGACCAAAAGCTCCTATAATTCACCCCTCAACTTT. As protein: CASSSPRTKSSYNSPLNF. Combining the CDR3 with reference TRBV2 and TRBJ1-6 gives the whole variable domain EPEVTQTPSHQVTQMGQEVILRCVPISNHLYFYWYRQILGQKVEFLVSFYNNEISEKSEIFDDQFSVERPDGSNFTLKIRSTKLEDSAMYFCASSSPRTKSSYNSPLNFGNGTRLTVT.

In its sample, this clonotype was seen many times. The chain uses TRBV5-1 and TRBJ2-5, with a tentative D call TRBD2 (7 bases). Germline V gene sequence: CDR1 SGHRS, CDR2 YFSETQ. V lost 3 bases, J lost 4 bases, and 19 bases lay in between. CDR3 length equals 16 residues. Here the CDR3 DNA reads TGCGCCAGCAGCTCACTGGGGGGGCCCGACGGAGAGACCCAGTACTTC. The encoded protein is CASSSLGGPDGETQYF.

This clonotype was counted at least ten times. This may be a read error, as it is one base from a much larger clone. The J gene is TRBJ2-4, the V gene TRBV7-9, with D hard to call. CDR3 length: 14 amino acids. The germline V gene has CDR1 SEHNR and CDR2 FQNEAQ (reference sequence). This CDR3 reads CASSSFRAKKIQYF. CDR3 DNA: TGTGCCAGCAGCTCCTTTCGCGCCAAAAAAATTCAGTACTTC.

This clonotype has at least ten counts. V gene TRBV5-1 combines with J gene TRBJ2-3, with D possibly being TRBD1 (5 bases). The V end was cut by 4 bases, the J end by 3 bases, with 9 bases between. Germline CDR1 SGHRS, CDR2 YFSETQ. The length of the CDR3 is 13 residues. The CDR3 coding sequence is TGCGCCAGCAGCGACCCAGGGACAGATACGCAGTATTTT. This gives the protein CASSDPGTDTQYF.

This clonotype came up many times. The V call is TRBV7-6, the J call TRBJ2-3; 9 bases map to TRBD2. Trimming cost V 1 base and J 0 bases; bases outside gene matches: 5. Germline V CDR1 and CDR2: SGHVS, FNYEAQ. The CDR3 contains 17 residues. The CDR3 sequence: CASSLVTSGHSTDTQYF. DNA of the CDR3: TGTGCCAGCAGCTTAGTCACTAGCGGGCATAGCACAGATACGCAGTATTTT. Looking up the rest from reference TRBV7-6 and TRBJ2-3 gives the full variable domain: GAGVSQSPRYKVTKRGQDVALRCDPISGHVSLYWYRQALGQGPEFLTYFNYEAQQDKSGLPNDRFSAERPEGSISTLTIQRTEQRDSAMYRCASSLVTSGHSTDTQYFGPGTRLTVL.